This T cell receptor (beta chain) emerged from a study of blood T cell repertoires in COVID-19. The overall study: Whether acute or convalescent, the COVID-19 samples came from the United States, Italy and Spain. PBMCs, B-cell-depleted T cells, or T cells provided the cDNA or gDNA that made up the material.

This CDR3 spans 18 amino acids. Germline V CDR1 and CDR2: MNHEY, SVGEGT. Trimming removed 0 bases from V and 6 bases from J; junction bases left unmatched: 17. The authors' processing: Reference gene primer amplification in the assay estimated nucleated cell counts. Assay: immunoSEQ multiplex PCR; the TCRdb copy retains only in-frame clones and omits some. The V and J calls and clone size are taken from that table; D and trimming were inferred from the DNA. The repertoire has about 90,000 clones, approximately 80% of them found once; the top ten carry about 13%. The chain couples TRBV6-2 or TRBV6-3 to TRBJ2-7; 7 bases are shared with TRBD2. The receptor was isolated from a human donor in a cohort sampled during active COVID-19. The sample comprised peripheral blood. The chain's CDR3 is CASSYSGAGPPYRGEQYF. The CDR3, as DNA: TGTGCCAGCAGTTACTCGGGAGCGGGGCCACCTTACCGGGGCGAGCAGTACTTC.